This is a list of T cell receptor beta chains from one sample in a study of neoadjuvant anti-PD-1 for oral cavity cancer. Profiled with immunoSEQ multiplex PCR; TCRdb holds only in-frame clones, not every one. The table records about 5,000 clones, around half of them present only once. Sequences were derived from tumor tissue, sampled after nivolumab (anti-PD-1) treatment. The receptors derive from a person aged 40 to 85 with oral cavity squamous cell carcinoma. Both conserved end residues are part of each CDR3. The D gene is left open where the match is weak. Some rows have no size entry. The others give once, few or many, or a class for an expanded clone.

v_call	clone_size	d_call	j_call	cdr3_nt	cdr3_aa
TRBV25-1	-	-	TRBJ1-1	TGTGCCAGCAGTCCGTTGGACAGATGGGTAAACACTGAAGCTTTCTTT	CASSPLDRWVNTEAFF
TRBV5-6	few	-	TRBJ1-2	TGTGCCAGCAGCTTGGTGGAAGTGGGTGTCTCCGATGGCTACACCTTC	CASSLVEVGVSDGYTF
TRBV2	-	-	TRBJ1-5	TGTGCCAGCACCCCCGGGACACCAAATCAGCCCCAGCATTTT	CASTPGTPNQPQHF
TRBV15	-	TRBD2	TRBJ2-7	TGTGCCACCAGCAGATCTCCCCAGCGGGGATACGAGCAGTACTTC	CATSRSPQRGYEQYF
TRBV29-1	few	-	TRBJ1-2	TGCAGCGTTGAACCCATTGGGGGGGCGCGTGGCTACACCTTC	CSVEPIGGARGYTF
TRBV20-1	few	-	TRBJ1-1	TGCAGTGCTAGTCCGAACTTTGAAGCTTTCTTT	CSASPNFEAFF
TRBV21-1	-	-	TRBJ1-2	TGTGCCAGCAGCGACTATGGCTACACCTTC	CASSDYGYTF
TRBV6-5	-	-	TRBJ1-2	TGTGCCAGCAGTTACTTGGGCGGCTACACCTTC	CASSYLGGYTF
TRBV28	-	TRBD2	TRBJ2-7	TGTGCCAGTAGTCCGGGAGGCCTAGAGGTATACGAGCAGTACTTC	CASSPGGLEVYEQYF
TRBV28	-	-	TRBJ1-5	TGTGCCAGCAGTTTACCTCCCCAGCCCCAGCATTTT	CASSLPPQPQHF
TRBV28	-	TRBD2	TRBJ2-5	TGTGCCAGCAGTTTGGGGCCCGGACTAGCGGGAGCGGGGGACCGAGAGACCCAGTACTTC	CASSLGPGLAGAGDRETQYF
TRBV6-6	-	-	TRBJ1-6	TGTGCCAGCAGTTATAAGGGGCATGGTTCACCCCTCCACTTT	CASSYKGHGSPLHF
TRBV6-1	-	-	TRBJ1-1	TGTGCCAGCCGGAAGGAAGTAAACACTGAAGCTTTCTTT	CASRKEVNTEAFF
TRBV29-1	-	-	TRBJ1-5	TGCAGCGTGGGACATACGTTCGATCAGCCCCAGCATTTT	CSVGHTFDQPQHF
TRBV6-5	few	-	TRBJ1-3	TGTGCCAGCAGGACGGGAAACTCTGGAAACACCATATATTTT	CASRTGNSGNTIYF
TRBV10-3	-	TRBD2	TRBJ2-7	TGTGCCATCAGTGAGGGACTAGCGGGAGGGTACGAGCAGTACTTC	CAISEGLAGGYEQYF
TRBV6-1	-	-	TRBJ1-5	TGTGCCAGCAGTGAAAGGCAGTTAAATCAGCCCCAGCATTTT	CASSERQLNQPQHF
TRBV27	-	-	TRBJ1-1	TGTGCCAGCAGTCACTACCGGGAGACTGAAGCTTTCTTT	CASSHYRETEAFF
TRBV6-1	-	-	TRBJ2-7	TGTGCCAGCAGTATTGGGGGGGCGGCCTCCTACGAGCAGTACTTC	CASSIGGAASYEQYF
TRBV4-2	few	-	TRBJ1-2	TGTGCCAGCAGCCAAGCCCACGAAGGTGGCTACACCTTC	CASSQAHEGGYTF
TRBV15	-	-	TRBJ1-5	TGTGCCACCAGCAGTCAGGGCCGCCGGAGAGACAATCAGCCCCAGCATTTT	CATSSQGRRRDNQPQHF
TRBV7-3	few	-	TRBJ2-5	TGTGCCAGCAGCCCCTATTCTCGGAGCCAAGAGACCCAGTACTTC	CASSPYSRSQETQYF
TRBV6-5	few	-	TRBJ2-7	TGTGCCAGCAGTTACGGGGGCAGGGGGGACGAGCAGTACTTC	CASSYGGRGDEQYF
TRBV18	few	TRBD1	TRBJ2-3	TGTGCCAGCTCACTTGGGACAGGGGTTAAGCCAGATACGCAGTATTTT	CASSLGTGVKPDTQYF
TRBV6-1	-	-	TRBJ1-1	TGTGCCAGCAGTTCCTCGAGCAGGCACGGGGGAGCTTTCTTT	CASSSSSRHGGAFF
TRBV11-2	-	-	TRBJ2-1	TGTGCCAGCAGTCTCCCGGGGCGTGAGCAGTTCTTC	CASSLPGREQFF
TRBV6-6	-	-	TRBJ1-2	TGTGCCAGCAGTTACTCGAGGGGAAACTATGGCTACACCTTC	CASSYSRGNYGYTF
TRBV7-8	-	-	TRBJ1-1	TGTGCCAGCAGCCCTCGGGAGGGGGACACTGAAGCTTTCTTT	CASSPREGDTEAFF
TRBV10-2	-	-	TRBJ2-2	TGCGCCAGCAGCCGCGGGACTTCGAACACCGGGGAGCTGTTTTTT	CASSRGTSNTGELFF
TRBV14	few	-	TRBJ2-1	TGTGCCAGCAGTCCGTTTATGTTGACCTACAATGAGCAGTTCTTC	CASSPFMLTYNEQFF
TRBV5-8	once	TRBD2	TRBJ2-3	TGTGCCAGCAGCTTGGGAAACCGGGAGGACGGAGATACGCAGTATTTT	CASSLGNREDGDTQYF
TRBV6-6	few	TRBD2	TRBJ2-7	TGTGCCAGCAGCACCCCGGGACTAGCGGGAGCCCAACCGAACTTC	CASSTPGLAGAQPNF
TRBV10-2	-	TRBD1	TRBJ1-5	TGCGCCAGCAGTAGACAGGGGAATCAGCCCCAGCATTTT	CASSRQGNQPQHF
TRBV7-8	-	TRBD1	TRBJ1-2	TGTGCCAGCAGCTGGGGGACGGGACAGGGATCGCAGAACTATGGCTACACCTTC	CASSWGTGQGSQNYGYTF
TRBV7-8	once	-	TRBJ2-7	TGTGCCAGCAGCTTAAGGCCGGGGGAGCAGTACTTC	CASSLRPGEQYF
TRBV6-1	-	-	TRBJ1-1	TGTGCCAGCAGTAGGGCGGGAAACACTGAAGCTTTCTTT	CASSRAGNTEAFF
TRBV4-1	-	TRBD1	TRBJ2-2	TGCGCCAGCAGCCAAGATAAGTTTGGAGCACAGGGGGCCACCGGGGAGCTGTTTTTT	CASSQDKFGAQGATGELFF
TRBV5-6	once	TRBD1	TRBJ1-2	TGTGCCAGCAGCCCAGGACAGGGGGGGACCTATGGCTACACCTTC	CASSPGQGGTYGYTF
TRBV27	few	-	TRBJ1-5	TGTGCCAGCAGTTCCCTGGCGAGGGGACGGAGCATTACTCAGCCCCAGCATTTT	CASSSLARGRSITQPQHF
TRBV19	-	TRBD2	TRBJ2-3	TGTGCCAGTAGTAGGCAAAGCGGGAGTAGGGATACGCAGTATTTT	CASSRQSGSRDTQYF
TRBV19	-	-	TRBJ2-1	TGTGCCAGTAGTGCAGGGACGGAATATGAGCAGTTCTTC	CASSAGTEYEQFF